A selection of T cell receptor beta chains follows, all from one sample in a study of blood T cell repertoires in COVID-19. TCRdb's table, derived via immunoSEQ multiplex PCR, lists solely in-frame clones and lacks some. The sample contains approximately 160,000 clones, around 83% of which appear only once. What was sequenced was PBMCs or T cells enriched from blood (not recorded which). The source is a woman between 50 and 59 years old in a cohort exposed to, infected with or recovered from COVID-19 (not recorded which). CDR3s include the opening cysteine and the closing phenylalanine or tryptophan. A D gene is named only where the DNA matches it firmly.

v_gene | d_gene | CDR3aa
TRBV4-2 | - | CASSYVGGSSYEQYF
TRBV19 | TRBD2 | CASSIAASGLADHSYNEQFF
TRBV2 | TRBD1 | CATDRDREGEQFF
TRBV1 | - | CTSSQDTYNEQFF
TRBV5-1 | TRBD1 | CASSPGQKETQYF
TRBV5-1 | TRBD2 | CASSLPGLARDEQFF
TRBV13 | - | CASSFRSQREAFF
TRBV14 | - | CASSQEGLMNTEAFF
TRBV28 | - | CALGRDQNQPQHF
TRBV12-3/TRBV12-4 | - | CASSFGGEETQYF
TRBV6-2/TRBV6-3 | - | CASSTSQVITEAFF
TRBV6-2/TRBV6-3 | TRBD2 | CASSYSPRRGFQETQYF
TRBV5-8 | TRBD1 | CASSLGLVGTGGMWDEKLFF
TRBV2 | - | CASSVSRRDNEQFF
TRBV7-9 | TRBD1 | CASSPGTGNSGYTF
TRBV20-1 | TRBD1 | CSASRDRVTFVQYF
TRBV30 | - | CAWSLYNEQFF
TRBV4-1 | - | CASRQSLGVFGYEQYF
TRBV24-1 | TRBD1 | CATSDPAGLTGAQETQYF
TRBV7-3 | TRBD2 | CASSLFGTSKSGELFF
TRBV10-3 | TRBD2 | CAITAGTSGLWNEQFF
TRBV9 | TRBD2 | CASSVELAGSHNEQFF
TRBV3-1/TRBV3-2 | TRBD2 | CASSQVTSGGALAETQYF
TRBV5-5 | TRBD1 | CASSITGGAGDTIYF
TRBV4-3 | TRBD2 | CASSRKGSSGGDTQYF
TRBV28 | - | CASSSISQPQHF
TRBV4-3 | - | CASSQANYGSTDTQYF
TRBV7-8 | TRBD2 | CASSFGTSGPRSYNEQFF
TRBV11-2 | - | CASSLEVQRVPVRGQFF
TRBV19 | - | CASSRTVSGNTIYF
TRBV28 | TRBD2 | CASSLTSGTQETQYF
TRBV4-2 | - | CASSQVGNTGELFF
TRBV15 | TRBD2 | CATSRDLAGRIDEQFF
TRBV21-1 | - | CASSKERGGDYNEQFF
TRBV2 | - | CASSEGQDSGNTIYF
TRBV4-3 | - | CASSRRRIMNTEAFF
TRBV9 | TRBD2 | CASSVEWGTRSGELFF
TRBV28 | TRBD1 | CASSLITGAPTEAFF
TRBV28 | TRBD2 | CASSLAGGEVYEQYF
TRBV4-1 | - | CASSQVVVAVQYF
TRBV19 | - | CATEGGNYGYTF
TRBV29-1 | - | CSADWSTDTQYF
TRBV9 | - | CASSVEDGDRFHQPQHF
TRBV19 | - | CASSQTASWGYTF
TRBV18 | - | CASSRQGNEQFF
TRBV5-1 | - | CASSLAAAGHEQFF
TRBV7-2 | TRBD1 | CASSPHRGWETQYF
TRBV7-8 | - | CASSLTGYQNTEAFF
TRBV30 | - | CAWSAVGGETQYF
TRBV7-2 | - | CASSLDWTGRDYGYTF
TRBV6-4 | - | CASRDKGNEVEAFF
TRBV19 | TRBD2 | CASRRLAGDYEQYF